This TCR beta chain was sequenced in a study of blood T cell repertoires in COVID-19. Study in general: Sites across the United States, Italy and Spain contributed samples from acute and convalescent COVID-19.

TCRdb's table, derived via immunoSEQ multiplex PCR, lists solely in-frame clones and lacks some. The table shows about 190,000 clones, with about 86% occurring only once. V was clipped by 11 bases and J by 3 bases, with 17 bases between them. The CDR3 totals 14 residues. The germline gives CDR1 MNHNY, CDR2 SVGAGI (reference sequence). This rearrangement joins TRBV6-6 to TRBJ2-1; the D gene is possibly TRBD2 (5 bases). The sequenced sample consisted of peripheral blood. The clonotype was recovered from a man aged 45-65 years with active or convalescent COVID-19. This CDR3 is CASFGPGSYNEQFF. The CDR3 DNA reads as TGTGCCTCCTTTGGTCCGGGAAGCTACAATGAGCAGTTCTTC.